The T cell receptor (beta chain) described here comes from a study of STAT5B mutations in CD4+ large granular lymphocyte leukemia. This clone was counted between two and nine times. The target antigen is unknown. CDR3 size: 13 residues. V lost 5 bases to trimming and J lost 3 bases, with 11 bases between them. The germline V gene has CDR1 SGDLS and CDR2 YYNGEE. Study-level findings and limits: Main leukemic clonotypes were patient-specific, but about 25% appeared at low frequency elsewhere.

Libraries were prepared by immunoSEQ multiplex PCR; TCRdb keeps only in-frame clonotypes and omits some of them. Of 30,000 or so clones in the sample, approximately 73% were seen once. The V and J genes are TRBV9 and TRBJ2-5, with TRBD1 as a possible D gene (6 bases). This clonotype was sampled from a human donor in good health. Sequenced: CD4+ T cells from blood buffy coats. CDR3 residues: CASSLGQKETQYF. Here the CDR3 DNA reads TGTGCCAGCAGTCTCGGACAGAAAGAGACCCAGTACTTC.